The 19 T cell receptor beta chains listed next were all sequenced from one sample in a study of T-cell reconstitution after alpha-beta-depleted transplantation in children. Unique molecular identifiers were used in preparing the TCRbeta library. Each CDR3 protein is one row after TCRdb ran MiXCR on the PCR reads. The sample shows roughly 500,000 distinct CDR3 sequences, around 13% of them seen only once. Sequences were derived from PBMCs from the stem cell graft donor, sampled from the stem cell graft. The receptors come from a human donor who donated a stem cell graft to a child with combined immunodeficiency.

The chain uses TRBV28 and TRBJ2-7; D possibly corresponds to TRBD1 (7 bases). CDR3 length equals 14 residues. Germline V gene lookup returns CDR1 MDHEN and CDR2 SYDVKM. V lost 3 bases and J lost 5, with 14 bases in between. CDR3 protein: CASSFSQGGHEQYF. The CDR3 DNA sequence: TGTGCCAGCAGTTTTAGTCAGGGGGGCCACGAGCAGTACTTC.

This clonotype was seen ten or more times. The chain carries TRBV4-3 and TRBJ1-2; D ambiguous. Germline-derived CDR1 and CDR2 are LGHNA and YSLEER. The length of the CDR3 is 14 residues. V lost 0 bases to trimming and J lost 8 bases, with 13 bases between them. CDR3 in DNA: TGCGCCAGCAGCCAAGATATAGGGTCAAGGGGCTACACCTTC. Protein: CASSQDIGSRGYTF.

V gene TRBV24-1 combines with J gene TRBJ2-1, with D possibly TRBD2 on 6 matching bases. Trimming removed 2 bases from V and 4 bases from J, with 11 bases in between. CDR1 is KGHDR, CDR2 SFDVKD, per germline. This CDR3 comprises 15 residues. This CDR3 reads CATSDSPGLYNEQFF. The CDR3 DNA reads TGTGCCACCAGTGATTCACCGGGACTTTACAATGAGCAGTTCTTC.

This clonotype turned up a few times. The chain carries TRBV27 and TRBJ1-3; no clear D gene. Germline V lookup: CDR1 MNHEY, CDR2 SMNVEV (reference sequence). The CDR3 has 17 amino acids. Trimming stripped 4 bases from V and 1 base from J, with 17 bases between. The CDR3 loop reads CASSSNYYLGSGNTIYF. In nucleotides, the CDR3 is TGTGCCAGCAGTTCCAACTACTACCTGGGGTCTGGAAACACCATATATTTT.

This clonotype was counted a few times. The V and J genes are TRBV12-3 or TRBV12-4 and TRBJ2-1, with D possibly being TRBD1 or TRBD2 (5 bases each). V lost 6 bases to trimming and J lost 8 bases, with 17 bases between them. This CDR3 region has 14 residues. DNA of the CDR3: TGTGCCAGCAGCCCCCAGGGAGTTATCGATGAGCAGTTCTTC. Encoded protein: CASSPQGVIDEQFF.

Only a few counts were recorded for this clonotype. This chain uses TRBV27 with TRBJ2-5; D remains unclear. V lost 5 bases and J 1 base, leaving 5 bases between the germline ends. Germline CDR1 is MNHEY and CDR2 is SMNVEV (reference sequence). The CDR3 spans 12 residues. CDR3 sequence (DNA): TGTGCCAGCAGTGACCGCCAAGAGACCCAGTACTTC. Its protein is CASSDRQETQYF.

This clonotype was counted many times. The chain joins TRBV11-2 to TRBJ2-1; TRBD1 might be the D (6 bases). The V gene's germline CDR1 is SGHAT and CDR2 FQNNGV. Trimming took off 5 bases at V and 6 bases at J, with 11 bases between the two ends. The CDR3 length is 13 residues. CDR3 sequence (DNA): TGTGCCAGCAGCGTACCAGGGGCCAATGAGCAGTTCTTC. It specifies CASSVPGANEQFF.

The chain recombines TRBV7-2 with TRBJ2-7, with no clear D. Trimming took off 1 base at V and 4 bases at J, with 14 bases between the two ends. Germline V gene sequence: CDR1 SGHTA, CDR2 FQGNSA. The length of the CDR3 is 15 residues. CDR3 DNA: TGTGCCAGCAGCTTAGTCTGGGAATCGGCGTACGAGCAGTACTTC. This encodes CASSLVWESAYEQYF.

This clonotype showed up just a few times. This sequence joins TRBV3-1 and TRBJ2-7, with TRBD2 identical over 10 bases. Trimming removed 5 bases from V and 7 bases from J; junction bases left unmatched: 8. Germline V lookup: CDR1 LGHDT, CDR2 YNNKEL (reference sequence). The CDR3 is 14 amino acids. In DNA form, the CDR3 reads TGTGCCAGCAGCGCTAGCGGGGGCACCTTTGAGCAGTACTTC. Its protein product is CASSASGGTFEQYF.

The chain links TRBV7-2 to TRBJ1-2, with 7 nucleotides matching TRBD1. The junction had 3 bases not matched to a gene; V was cut back by 5 bases and J by 3 bases. This CDR3 is built from 13 residues. Per the germline V gene, CDR1 is SGHTA and CDR2 is FQGNSA. CDR3 in DNA: TGTGCCAGCAGCCAGGACAGGCACTATGGCTACACCTTC. Protein product: CASSQDRHYGYTF.

This clonotype showed up many times. V and J are TRBV11-3 and TRBJ2-1; maybe TRBD1 (7 bases). CDR1 is SGHNT and CDR2 is YENEEA in the germline V gene. Trimming took off 7 bases at V and 5 bases at J, with 15 bases between the two ends. The CDR3 is made up of 14 amino acids. CDR3 loop: CASKEGALNNEQFF. The CDR3 nucleotides are TGTGCCAGCAAGGAGGGGGCACTGAACAATGAGCAGTTCTTC.

The gene calls are TRBV12-3 or TRBV12-4 and TRBJ1-3, with 8 bases identical to TRBD1. The CDR3 runs to 15 residues. The V gene end was trimmed by 4 bases and the J gene end by 4 bases; junction bases not matched to a gene: 6. The CDR3 sequence is CASSSDRVSGNTIYF. The CDR3 bases are TGTGCCAGCAGTTCGGACAGGGTATCGGGAAACACCATATATTTT.

Ten or more counts support this clonotype. The rearrangement uses TRBV12-3 or TRBV12-4 and TRBJ2-7; no firm D call. This CDR3 spans 13 amino acids. Trimming took 7 bases from V and 0 from J, leaving 10 bases between them. The CDR3 region has the DNA TGTGCCAGCACCCGCAGCAGCTCCTACGAGCAGTACTTC. Residues: CASTRSSSYEQYF.

The chain combines TRBV10-3 with TRBJ2-6; the match to TRBD1 covers 8 bases. CDR1 and CDR2 (germline): ENHRY, SYGVKD. The length of the CDR3 is 17 residues. Trimming removed 7 bases from V and 0 bases from J; junction bases left unmatched: 8. The CDR3 DNA is TGTGCCATCATGAGTCGGGACAGGAGCTCTGGGGCCAACGTCCTGACTTTC. As protein: CAIMSRDRSSGANVLTF.

This clonotype showed up just once. J is TRBJ1-6 and V is TRBV30, with TRBD1 matching 7 bases. V was pared by 1 base and J by 8 bases, with 2 bases of the junction left unmatched. The CDR3 has 13 residues. CDR1 is GTSNPN and CDR2 is SVGIG in the germline V gene (reference sequence). The CDR3 spells CAWSGQGYSPLHF. In nucleotides, the CDR3 is TGTGCCTGGAGTGGACAGGGTTATTCACCCCTCCACTTT.

The chain combines TRBV28 with TRBJ2-3; possibly TRBD2 for D (6 bases). This CDR3 spans 14 amino acids. From germline, CDR1 is MDHEN and CDR2 SYDVKM. Deletions cut 1 base from V and 4 bases from J, with 9 bases between. CDR3 DNA: TGTGCCAGCAGTTTATCGGGAGATGCAGATACGCAGTATTTT. It encodes CASSLSGDADTQYF.

The chain employs TRBV7-9 and TRBJ2-5; 7 bases are shared with TRBD2. Germline V CDR1 and CDR2: SEHNR, FQNEAQ (reference sequence). The V segment lost 4 bases and the J segment 2 bases; nucleotides outside the gene matches: 4. This CDR3 region has 14 residues. The CDR3 DNA reads as TGTGCCAGCAGCTACCTAGCGGCGCAAGAGACCCAGTACTTC. It encodes CASSYLAAQETQYF.

There are many counts of this clonotype. This rearrangement joins TRBV5-1 to TRBJ2-1; 10 nucleotides match TRBD2. The V and J ends lost 3 bases and 5 bases, in that order; junction bases with no gene match: 2. This CDR3 comprises 14 residues. Germline V gives CDR1 SGHRS, CDR2 YFSETQ. CDR3 DNA sequence: TGCGCCAGCAGCTACGGGACTAGCGACAATGAGCAGTTCTTC. Translation gives CASSYGTSDNEQFF.

V is TRBV5-1 and J is TRBJ1-5; no clear D. The CDR3 is made up of 15 amino acids. Trimming stripped 0 bases from V and 5 bases from J, with 12 bases between. The germline CDR1 and CDR2 sequences are SGHRS and YFSETQ. The CDR3 reads CASSLEGYTDQPQHF. DNA of the CDR3: TGCGCCAGCAGCTTGGAGGGATATACCGATCAGCCCCAGCATTTT. The variable domain in full, with the rest retrieved from reference TRBV5-1 and TRBJ1-5, is KAGVTQTPRYLIKTRGQQVTLSCSPISGHRSVSWYQQTPGQGLQFLFEYFSETQRNKGNFPGRFSGRQFSNSRSEMNVSTLELGDSALYLCASSLEGYTDQPQHFGDGTRLSIL.